This T cell receptor (beta chain) was sequenced during a study of CD8+ T cells in alopecia areata. RNA extraction and reverse transcription yielded cDNA as sequencing template. The method was immunoSEQ multiplex PCR; TCRdb's version includes in-frame clones alone and lacks a portion of them. The sample yields 130,000 to 150,000 clones, less than 65% seen once. Study-level points and caveats: Lesional scalp, notably in alopecia totalis/universalis, had clonality above that of normal scalp. In patients, TCRs were shared less clearly than in mice, and HLA may possibly be involved. Besides other cells, scalp samples also yield sequences of resident alphabeta T cells from normal skin.

Germline assignment: CDR1 MNHNS and CDR2 SASEGT. This CDR3 has 15 amino acids. Trimming shortened V by 8 bases and J by 4 bases, and 20 bases separated the two germline ends. Of note for this clone: What it binds is unknown.

The genes are TRBV6-1 and TRBJ2-5, with no clear D. The receptor comes from a human donor in good health. Source material: CD8+ T cells sorted from blood. The CDR3 nucleotides are TGTGCCAGCTCGGTTTGGATGGTGGCGTCAGAGACCCAGTACTTC. It encodes CASSVWMVASETQYF.